The rows below give T cell receptor beta chains drawn from one sample of a study of blood T cell repertoires in COVID-19. The method was immunoSEQ multiplex PCR; TCRdb's version includes in-frame clones alone and lacks a portion of them. The repertoire includes around 300,000 clones, roughly 91% of them detected once, and 1% sits in the top ten. The specimen sequenced was peripheral blood. Receptors originate from a man aged 50 or older with active or convalescent COVID-19. CDR3s include the opening cysteine and the closing phenylalanine or tryptophan. D genes are given only for firm matches. Clone size is stated in some rows and not others, as once, few, many or a class when expanded.

j_gene	d_gene	abundance	v_gene	CDR3aa	CDR3nt
TRBJ2-2	TRBD1	-	TRBV10-3	CAISRTGGYGGELFF	TGTGCCATCAGTAGGACAGGGGGGTATGGCGGGGAGCTGTTTTTT
TRBJ2-3	TRBD1	-	TRBV7-9	CASSLRQGRSTDTQYF	TGTGCCAGCAGCCTCAGACAGGGTCGAAGCACAGATACGCAGTATTTT
TRBJ1-4	-	-	TRBV6-2/TRBV6-3	CASSPRDTGSEKLFF	TGTGCCAGCAGCCCTCGTGACACGGGAAGTGAAAAACTGTTTTTT
TRBJ1-2	-	few	TRBV6-2/TRBV6-3	CASSYSPGTTYTF	TGTGCCAGCAGTTACTCTCCCGGGACAACCTACACCTTC
TRBJ2-1	TRBD2	-	TRBV5-5	CASSDLPGTSGKNEQFF	TGTGCCAGCAGCGATCTACCCGGGACTAGCGGGAAGAATGAGCAGTTCTTC
TRBJ2-7	TRBD1	-	TRBV6-6	CASSSPGQGYEQYF	TGTGCCAGCAGTTCCCCGGGACAGGGCTACGAGCAGTACTTC
TRBJ1-2	-	-	TRBV6-1	CASSTGPTSGYTF	TGTGCCAGCAGCACAGGGCCCACGTCCGGCTACACCTTC
TRBJ1-5	-	once	TRBV5-1	CASSPGGGNQPQHF	TGCGCCAGCAGCCCCGGGGGTGGCAATCAGCCCCAGCATTTT
TRBJ1-4	TRBD1	once	TRBV28	CASSEGARGEKLFF	TGTGCCAGCAGTGAGGGGGCGAGAGGGGAAAAACTGTTTTTT
TRBJ2-7	-	-	TRBV7-9	CASSLRQGHEQYF	TGTGCCAGCAGCTTACGACAAGGCCACGAGCAGTACTTC
TRBJ2-1	TRBD2	-	TRBV18	CASSPRLAGIYNEQFF	TGTGCCAGCTCACCTAGGCTAGCGGGGATATACAATGAGCAGTTCTTC
TRBJ1-1	-	-	TRBV18	CASGQSVPMNTEAFF	TGTGCCAGTGGACAGTCAGTCCCCATGAACACTGAAGCTTTCTTT
TRBJ2-7	-	-	TRBV2	CASSTGMSYEQYF	TGTGCCAGCAGTACAGGAATGTCCTACGAGCAGTACTTC
TRBJ2-3	-	-	TRBV7-9	CASSLGGLRTDTQYF	TGTGCCAGCAGCTTAGGGGGCCTTAGAACAGATACGCAGTATTTT
TRBJ1-4	-	-	TRBV7-2	CASSLEQGDEKLFF	TGTGCCAGCAGCTTGGAACAGGGTGATGAAAAACTGTTTTTT
TRBJ1-5	-	few	TRBV4-2	CASSQDPGNQPQHF	TGTGCCAGCAGCCAAGATCCAGGAAATCAGCCCCAGCATTTT
TRBJ1-2	TRBD1	-	TRBV11-3	CASSRKFRDRGYGYTF	TGTGCCAGCAGCCGCAAATTTCGGGACAGGGGCTATGGCTACACCTTC
TRBJ2-3	-	-	TRBV7-6	CASSLELADSTDTQYF	TGTGCCAGCAGCTTAGAACTAGCTGATAGCACAGATACGCAGTATTTT
TRBJ1-1	-	-	TRBV7-9	CASSPRGGVFTEAFF	TGTGCCAGCAGCCCCCGTGGGGGCGTGTTCACTGAAGCTTTCTTT